This T cell receptor beta chain was captured in a study of cytomegalovirus exposure and HLA in healthy donors. Study overall: Earlier work reported around 110 million unique TCR beta sequences from 170 million or so T cells.

Concerning this clone: Antigen unknown.

The PCR had 60 Vbeta and 13 Jbeta primers. The table came from immunoSEQ multiplex PCR; TCRdb's copy has only in-frame clones and leaves some out. The table lists 150,000 to 200,000 clones, around 80% of them singletons, with approximately 0.8% in the top ten. Points from the study as a whole: The study flagged 150 to 200 TCR beta chains as cytomegalovirus-associated. A reported reduction in N-insertions relative to the 666-donor mean was seen in an Asian-associated ancestry cluster in a later analysis.

Between the trimmed V and J ends, which lost 1 base and 3 bases, there was a span of 6 bases. The V gene's germline CDR1 is SGHAT and CDR2 FQNNGV. CDR3 length: 14 amino acids. Sequencing input: PBMCs. This TCR came from a young woman in good health and CMV-seronegative. V gene TRBV11-2 combines with J gene TRBJ1-4; D gene unclear. The CDR3 loop is CASSLGVANEKLFF. DNA for the CDR3: TGTGCCAGCAGCTTAGGAGTGGCTAATGAAAAACTGTTTTTT.